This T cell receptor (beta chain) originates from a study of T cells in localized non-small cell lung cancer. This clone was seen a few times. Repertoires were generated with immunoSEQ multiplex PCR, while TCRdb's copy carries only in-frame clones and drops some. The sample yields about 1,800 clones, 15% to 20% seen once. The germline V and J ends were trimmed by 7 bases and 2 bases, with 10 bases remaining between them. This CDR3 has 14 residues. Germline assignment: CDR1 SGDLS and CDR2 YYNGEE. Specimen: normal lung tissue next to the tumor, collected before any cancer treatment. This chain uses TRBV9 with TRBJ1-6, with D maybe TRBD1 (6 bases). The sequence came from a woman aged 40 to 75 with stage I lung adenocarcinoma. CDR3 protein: CASQKGAYNSPLHF. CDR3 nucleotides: TGTGCCAGCCAGAAGGGGGCCTATAATTCACCCCTCCACTTT.